This T cell receptor beta chain was captured in a study of human T cells and chemical hapten exposure. Study-level background: Sensitization involved placing 2% DPC onto an approximately 2 cm by approximately 2 cm region of upper inner arm skin. The scalp of each patient received a weekly diphenylcyclopropenone dose for the full approximately 26-week study. Yields of TCR per sample differed, chiefly owing to small differences in pooled library volume.

This clonotype was recorded at least ten times. TCRdb re-called the RACE reads with MiXCR, one entry per CDR3 protein. In the table there are about 83,000 distinct CDR3 sequences, under 9% of which are singletons. This sample's time point: patch test 1, 2 weeks after DPC sensitization. Treatment here: therapeutic diphenylcyclopropenone sensitization with weekly scalp DPC. Before extraction, the whole blood was not fractionated, and total RNA was taken from it. The V and J ends lost 5 bases and 7 bases respectively, with 15 bases between them. The germline CDR1 and CDR2 sequences are SGHTA and FQGNSA. This CDR3 contains 14 residues.

The source of this sequence is a woman younger than 45 with alopecia areata. Some clones in this sample may be carry-over from other donors' samples. This specimen was whole blood, taken in connection with sensitization to the hapten diphenylcyclopropenone (DPC). The chain joins TRBV7-2 to TRBJ2-1; maybe TRBD1 (5 bases). The CDR3 reads CASSHDPTENEQFF. CDR3 coding DNA: TGTGCCAGCAGCCACGACCCGACAGAGAATGAGCAGTTCTTC.